This T cell receptor beta chain was obtained from a study of blood T cell repertoires in COVID-19. Concerning this clone: This sample includes further DNA sequences coding for the same CDR3.

Original processing methods: Scientists estimated how many nucleated cells there were by amplifying reference gene primers. Assay used: immunoSEQ multiplex PCR; TCRdb lists only in-frame clones, some missing. The DNA was the basis for D and trimming; V, J and clone size are from that table. The sample gives under 500,000 clones, around nine tenths of which show up once; around 4.5% is in the top ten. The CDR3 consists of 14 residues. CDR1 is SGDLS and CDR2 is YYNGEE in the germline V gene. V dropped 2 bases and J dropped 6; count of bases not matched to a gene: 4. Material for sequencing was peripheral blood. The chain combines TRBV9 with TRBJ2-3, with 9 bases lining up with TRBD2. This sequence originates from a woman younger than 45 with acute or convalescent COVID-19. The CDR3 here is CASSVSGGGDTQYF. The CDR3 DNA sequence: TGTGCCAGCAGCGTTAGCGGGGGTGGGGATACGCAGTATTTT. Based on the CDR3 plus reference TRBV9 and TRBJ2-3, the full variable domain is DSGVTQTPKHLITATGQRVTLRCSPRSGDLSVYWYQQSLDQGLQFLIQYYNGEERAKGNILERFSAQQFPDLHSELNLSSLELGDSALYFCASSVSGGGDTQYFGPGTRLTVL.